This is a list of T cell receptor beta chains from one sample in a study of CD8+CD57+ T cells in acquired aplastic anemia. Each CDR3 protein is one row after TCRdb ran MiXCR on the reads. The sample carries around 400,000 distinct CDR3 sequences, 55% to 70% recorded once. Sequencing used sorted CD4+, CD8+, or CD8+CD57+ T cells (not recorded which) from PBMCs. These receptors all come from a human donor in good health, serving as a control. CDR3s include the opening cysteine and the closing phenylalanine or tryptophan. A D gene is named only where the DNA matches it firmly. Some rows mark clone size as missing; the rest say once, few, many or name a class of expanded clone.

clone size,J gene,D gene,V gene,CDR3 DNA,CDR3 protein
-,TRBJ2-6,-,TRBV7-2,TGTGCCAGCAGCTTACGACAGTTCACAGATACGCAGTATCTGACTTTC,CASSLRQFTDTQYLTF
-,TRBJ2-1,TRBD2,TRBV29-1,TGCAGTGCTAGTATCGCTAGCGGTTACAATGAGCAGTTCTTC,CSASIASGYNEQFF
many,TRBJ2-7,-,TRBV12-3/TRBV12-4,TGTGCCAGCAGCCCGATTGCTTCCTACGAGCAGTACTTC,CASSPIASYEQYF
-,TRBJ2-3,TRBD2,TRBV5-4,TGTGCCAGCAGCCGATCTAGCGGGGGGGCCGGAGGTACGCAGTATTTT,CASSRSSGGAGGTQYF
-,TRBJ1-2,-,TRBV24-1,TGTGCCAGCATTTCTCCAGGACCCGCATATGGCTATACCTTC,CASISPGPAYGYTF
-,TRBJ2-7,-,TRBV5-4,TGTGCCAGCAGGTCTTACGGGACGGCACCTTACGAGCAGTACTTC,CASRSYGTAPYEQYF
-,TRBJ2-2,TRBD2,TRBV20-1,TGCAGTGCTAGAGAGGGCGGGGGGGCCGGGTACGGGGAGCTGTTTTTT,CSAREGGGAGYGELFF
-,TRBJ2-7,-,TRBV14,TGTGCCAGCAGCCCCAAGCTTGGAGGTGAGCAGTACTTC,CASSPKLGGEQYF
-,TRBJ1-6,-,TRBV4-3,TGCGCCAGCAGCGATGGGATAAATTCACCCCTCCACTTT,CASSDGINSPLHF
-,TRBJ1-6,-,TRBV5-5,TGTGCCAGCAGCAGAGGAGGGGACAATTCACCCCTCCACTTT,CASSRGGDNSPLHF
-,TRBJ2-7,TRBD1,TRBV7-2,TGTGCCAGCAGCCTGATCGCCGGGACAGGGACCTACGAGTACTTC,CASSLIAGTGTYEYF
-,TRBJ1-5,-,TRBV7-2,TGTGCCAGCAGCTCCGCGGTAGGGGAGAAGACCACGCATTTT,CASSSAVGEKTTHF
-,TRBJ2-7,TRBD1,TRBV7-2,TGTGCCTGGAGCGCGGACAGGGGGCCCTACGAGCAGTACTTC,CAWSADRGPYEQYF
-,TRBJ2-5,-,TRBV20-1,TGCAGTGCTAGATCAGGGGAGGCTACACCCCAGTACTTC,CSARSGEATPQYF
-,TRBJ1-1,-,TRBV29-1,TGCAGCGTTGAAGGAGGGCCAGGGCGCGCCATGAACACTGAAGCTTTCTTT,CSVEGGPGRAMNTEAFF
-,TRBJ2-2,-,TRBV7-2,TGTGCCAGCAGCTGGATCCCCGATGGGACCTACGAGCAGTTTTTT,CASSWIPDGTYEQFF
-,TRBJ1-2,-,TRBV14,TGTGCCAGCAGCCAAGGGACGGAGCTCGGGGGCTACACCTTC,CASSQGTELGGYTF
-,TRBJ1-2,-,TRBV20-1,TGCAGTGCTACCCGCCAGGACGGGTCACACACCTTC,CSATRQDGSHTF
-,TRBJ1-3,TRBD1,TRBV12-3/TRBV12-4,TGTGCCAGCACTGTTAGACAGGGGGCCTCTGGAAACACCATATATTTT,CASTVRQGASGNTIYF
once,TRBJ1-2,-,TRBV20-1,TGCAGTGCTCTCGACGGACCTGGGTATGGCTACACCTTC,CSALDGPGYGYTF
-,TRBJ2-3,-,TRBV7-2,TGCGCCAGCAGCTTAGGCAGGTTCTACACAGATACGCAGTATTTT,CASSLGRFYTDTQYF
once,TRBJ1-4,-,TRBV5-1,TGCGCCAGCAGCCTGGAGAGGGGAGAAAAACTGTTTTTT,CASSLERGEKLFF
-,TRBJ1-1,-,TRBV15,TGTGCCACCAGCAGAGAAAGGGGTCGCCTGGGAAATGCTTTCTTT,CATSRERGRLGNAFF
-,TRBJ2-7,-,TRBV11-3,TGTGCCAGCAGGTCTACGACAATAAAGCAGTACTTC,CASRSTTIKQYF
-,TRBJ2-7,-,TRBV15,TGTGCCACCAGCTGGGATCGGTATGCCTACGAGCAGTACTTC,CATSWDRYAYEQYF
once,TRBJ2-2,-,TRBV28,TGTGCCAGCATTGGACTTACGAACACCGGGGAGCTGTTTTTT,CASIGLTNTGELFF
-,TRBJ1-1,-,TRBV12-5,TGTGCTAGTGGTTCCTCACCGGCGGCTGAAGCTTTCTTT,CASGSSPAAEAFF
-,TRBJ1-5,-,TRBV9,TGTGCCAGCAAGGCACAATCCCACGACCCGCAGTTT,CASKAQSHDPQF
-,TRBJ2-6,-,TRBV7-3,TGTGCTAACAGCTTCAAGGGAGGTACGCAGGCTTATGTCCTGACTTTC,CANSFKGGTQAYVLTF
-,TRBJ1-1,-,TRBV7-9,TGTGCCAGCAGCGTACCGCCCTACGAGCAGGAAGCTTTGTTT,CASSVPPYEQEALF
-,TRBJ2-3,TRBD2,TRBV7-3,TGTGCCACCAGTGATGGCGGGGGTCTCCTCGATACGCAGTATTTT,CATSDGGGLLDTQYF
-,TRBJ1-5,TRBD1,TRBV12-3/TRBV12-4,TGTGCCAGCAGTTTCGGGACAGCAGGTTCATGGCAGCCCCAGCATTTT,CASSFGTAGSWQPQHF
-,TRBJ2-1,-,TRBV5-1,TGCGCCAGCAGCTTGGCGCCAGGGGAGGTGGATGAGCAGTTCTTC,CASSLAPGEVDEQFF
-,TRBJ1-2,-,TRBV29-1,TGCAGCGGGCAGGAAGACTATGGCTACACCTTC,CSGQEDYGYTF
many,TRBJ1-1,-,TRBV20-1,TGCAGTGCTAGAAATTTAGGGGCGTTGGGCACTGAAGCTTTCTTT,CSARNLGALGTEAFF
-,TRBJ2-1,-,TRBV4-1,TGCGCCAGCACCGGCCAGGTGGTGGATGAGCAGTTCTTC,CASTGQVVDEQFF
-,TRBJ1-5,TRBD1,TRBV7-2,TGTGCCAGCAGCAAAGGGGGCTCGAGCTTGCAATGGACACAGCCCCAGCATTTT,CASSKGGSSLQWTQPQHF
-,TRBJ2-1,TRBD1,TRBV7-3,TGTGCCAGCTGCGCCTGGCCAGGGGGACGAGCTCCGGGCAATGAGCAGTTCTTC,CASCAWPGGRAPGNEQFF
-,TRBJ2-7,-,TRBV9,TGTGCCAGCAGCGCTGCTGTCCCTCCGAACAGTACTTACTTC,CASSAAVPPNSTYF
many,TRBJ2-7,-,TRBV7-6,TGTGCCAGCAGCCTTAGGTCCGGACTGAGCTCCTACGAGCAGTACTTC,CASSLRSGLSSYEQYF
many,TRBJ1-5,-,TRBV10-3,TGTGCCATCCGCGCGGGGATGAACCAGCCCCAGCATTTT,CAIRAGMNQPQHF
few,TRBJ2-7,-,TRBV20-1,TGCAGTGCTAGAGGGGTTAGTTCCTACGAGCAGTACTTC,CSARGVSSYEQYF
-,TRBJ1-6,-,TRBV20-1,TGCAGTGCTAGCCATGGGGGCACCCCCGACTTT,CSASHGGTPDF
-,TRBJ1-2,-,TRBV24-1,TGTGCCACCAGTGATTTGAGGTCGGGGCATGGGTACACCTTC,CATSDLRSGHGYTF
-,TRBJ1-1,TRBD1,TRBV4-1,TGCGCCAGCAGTGACCCAGAAACAGGGGGAGCTTTCTTT,CASSDPETGGAFF
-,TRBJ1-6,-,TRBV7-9,TGTGCCAGCAGCCAAAAGACAGTCTATAATTCACCCCTCCACTTT,CASSQKTVYNSPLHF
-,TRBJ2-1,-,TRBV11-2,TGTGCCAGCAGCTTATCGGGCGACGGGGTCTACAATGAGCAGTTCTTC,CASSLSGDGVYNEQFF
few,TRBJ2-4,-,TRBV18,TGTGCCAGCTCACCACCAAGGGTCGGAGCCAAAAACATTCAGTACTTC,CASSPPRVGAKNIQYF
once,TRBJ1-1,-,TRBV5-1,TGCGCCAGCAGGGAAATTAACACTGAAGCTTTCTTT,CASREINTEAFF
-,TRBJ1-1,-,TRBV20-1,TGCAGTGCTGACCTTAGCACAGATACGCAAGCTTTCTTT,CSADLSTDTQAFF
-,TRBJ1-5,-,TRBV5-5,TGTGCCAGCAGACCCGTGGGGGCGGGTCAGCCCCAGCATTTT,CASRPVGAGQPQHF
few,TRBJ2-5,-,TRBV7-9,TGTGCCAGCACCTTGACGCAAGAGACCCAGTACTTC,CASTLTQETQYF
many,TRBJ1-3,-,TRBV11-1,TGTGCCAGCAGCTTACTCGCTAAAGTCTCCGGAAACACCATATATTTT,CASSLLAKVSGNTIYF